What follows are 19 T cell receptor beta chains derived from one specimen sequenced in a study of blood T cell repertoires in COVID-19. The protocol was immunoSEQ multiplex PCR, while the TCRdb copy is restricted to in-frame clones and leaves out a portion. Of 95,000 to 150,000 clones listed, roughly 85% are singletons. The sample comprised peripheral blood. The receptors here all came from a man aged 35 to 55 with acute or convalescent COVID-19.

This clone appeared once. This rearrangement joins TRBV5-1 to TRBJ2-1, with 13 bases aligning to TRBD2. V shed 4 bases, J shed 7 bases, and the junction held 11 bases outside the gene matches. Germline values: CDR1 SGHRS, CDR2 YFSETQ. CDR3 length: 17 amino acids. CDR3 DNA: TGCGCCAGCAGCCGGGGACTAGCGGGATCCCCTATGAATGAGCAGTTCTTC. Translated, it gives CASSRGLAGSPMNEQFF. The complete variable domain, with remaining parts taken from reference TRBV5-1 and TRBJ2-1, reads KAGVTQTPRYLIKTRGQQVTLSCSPISGHRSVSWYQQTPGQGLQFLFEYFSETQRNKGNFPGRFSGRQFSNSRSEMNVSTLELGDSALYLCASSRGLAGSPMNEQFFGPGTRLTVL.

The CDR3 protein is CASSLGAREAFF. The CDR3 nucleotides are TGTGCCAGCAGCTTAGGGGCCAGGGAAGCTTTCTTT. This rearrangement joins TRBV7-9 to TRBJ1-1; D is unclear. The CDR3 covers 12 residues. Trimming pared 1 base from V and 8 bases from J, leaving 8 bases between. Germline assignment: CDR1 SEHNR and CDR2 FQNEAQ (reference sequence). The full variable domain, rest sourced from reference TRBV7-9 and TRBJ1-1, is DTGVSQNPRHKITKRGQNVTFRCDPISEHNRLYWYRQTLGQGPEFLTYFQNEAQLEKSRLLSDRFSAERPKGSFSTLEIQRTEQGDSAMYLCASSLGAREAFFGQGTRLTVV.

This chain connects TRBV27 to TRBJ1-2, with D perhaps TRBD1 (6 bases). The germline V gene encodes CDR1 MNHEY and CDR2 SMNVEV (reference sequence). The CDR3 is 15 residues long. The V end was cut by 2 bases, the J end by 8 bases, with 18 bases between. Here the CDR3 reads CASSLQTSDRNGYTF. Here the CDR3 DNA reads TGTGCCAGCAGTTTACAAACCTCGGACAGAAACGGCTACACCTTC.

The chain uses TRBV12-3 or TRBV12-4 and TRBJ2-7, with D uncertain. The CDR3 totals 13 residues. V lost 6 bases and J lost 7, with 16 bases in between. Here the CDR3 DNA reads TGTGCCAGCAGCTCCACTGACCCCGGGGAGCAGTACTTC. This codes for CASSSTDPGEQYF.

This CDR3 reads CAWSWDSASYNEQFF. The CDR3 DNA sequence: TGTGCCTGGAGTTGGGATAGCGCGTCCTACAATGAGCAGTTCTTC. The chain recombines TRBV30 with TRBJ2-1; D may be TRBD2 (5 bases). This CDR3 comprises 15 residues. V dropped 2 bases and J dropped 1 base, with 12 bases sitting between them. CDR1 is GTSNPN and CDR2 is SVGIG in the germline V gene (reference sequence). The full variable domain, completed using reference TRBV30 and TRBJ2-1, is SQTIHQWPATLVQPVGSPLSLECTVEGTSNPNLYWYRQAAGRGLQLLFYSVGIGQISSEVPQNLSASRPQDRQFILSSKKLLLSDSGFYLCAWSWDSASYNEQFFGPGTRLTVL.

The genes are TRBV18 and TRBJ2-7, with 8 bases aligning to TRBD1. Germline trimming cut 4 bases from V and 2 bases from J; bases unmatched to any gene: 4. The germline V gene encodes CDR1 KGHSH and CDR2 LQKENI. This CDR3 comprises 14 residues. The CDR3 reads CASSRDRSTYEQYF. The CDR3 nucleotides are TGTGCCAGCTCACGGGACAGGTCGACCTACGAGCAGTACTTC.

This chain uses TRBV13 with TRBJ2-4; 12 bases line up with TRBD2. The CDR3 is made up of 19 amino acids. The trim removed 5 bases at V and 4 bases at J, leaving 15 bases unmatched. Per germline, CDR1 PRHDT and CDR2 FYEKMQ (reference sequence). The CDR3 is CASSNRLAGEFGDKNIQYF. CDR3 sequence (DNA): TGTGCCAGCAGCAACAGACTAGCGGGAGAATTCGGGGATAAAAACATTCAGTACTTC.

The CDR3 DNA reads TGTGCCAGCTCACCGGACAGGGGGCGGACTAATGAAAAACTGTTTTTT. This translates into CASSPDRGRTNEKLFF. The V call is TRBV18, the J call TRBJ1-4; 11 bases fit TRBD1. Trimming removed 3 bases from V and 2 bases from J; junction bases left unmatched: 2. CDR1 and CDR2 (germline): KGHSH, LQKENI. This CDR3 has 16 amino acids.

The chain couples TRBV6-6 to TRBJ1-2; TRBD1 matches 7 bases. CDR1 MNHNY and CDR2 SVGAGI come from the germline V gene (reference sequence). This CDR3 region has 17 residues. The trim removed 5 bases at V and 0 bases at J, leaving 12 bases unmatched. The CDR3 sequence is CASSPGTALTSNYGYTF. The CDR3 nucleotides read TGTGCCAGCAGTCCAGGGACAGCCCTCACCTCTAACTATGGCTACACCTTC.

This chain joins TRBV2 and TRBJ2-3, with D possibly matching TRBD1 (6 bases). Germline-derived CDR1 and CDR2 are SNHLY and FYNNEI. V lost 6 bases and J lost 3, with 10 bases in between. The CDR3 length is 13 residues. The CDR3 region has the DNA TGTGCCAGCAGAGGCACAGGGACAGATACGCAGTATTTT. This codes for CASRGTGTDTQYF. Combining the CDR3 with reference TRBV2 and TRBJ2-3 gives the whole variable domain EPEVTQTPSHQVTQMGQEVILRCVPISNHLYFYWYRQILGQKVEFLVSFYNNEISEKSEIFDDQFSVERPDGSNFTLKIRSTKLEDSAMYFCASRGTGTDTQYFGPGTRLTVL.

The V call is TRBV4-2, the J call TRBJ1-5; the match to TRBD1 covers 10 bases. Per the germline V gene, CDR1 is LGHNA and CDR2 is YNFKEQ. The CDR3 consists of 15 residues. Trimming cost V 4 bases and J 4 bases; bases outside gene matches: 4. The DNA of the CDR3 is TGTGCCAGCAGCCCATGGACAGGGGGAAATCAGCCCCAGCATTTT. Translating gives CASSPWTGGNQPQHF.

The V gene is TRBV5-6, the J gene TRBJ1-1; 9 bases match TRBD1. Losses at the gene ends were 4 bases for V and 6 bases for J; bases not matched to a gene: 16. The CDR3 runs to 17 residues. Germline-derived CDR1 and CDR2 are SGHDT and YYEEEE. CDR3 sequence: CASSPGQGSSLFAEAFF. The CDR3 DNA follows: TGTGCCAGCAGCCCTGGACAGGGGAGTAGTTTGTTTGCTGAAGCTTTCTTT.

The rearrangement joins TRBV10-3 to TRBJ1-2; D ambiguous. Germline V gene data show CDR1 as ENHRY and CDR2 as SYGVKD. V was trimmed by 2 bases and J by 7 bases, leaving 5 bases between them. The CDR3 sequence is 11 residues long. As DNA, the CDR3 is TGTGCCATCAGTGAGGAGTCTGGCTACACCTTC. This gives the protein CAISEESGYTF.

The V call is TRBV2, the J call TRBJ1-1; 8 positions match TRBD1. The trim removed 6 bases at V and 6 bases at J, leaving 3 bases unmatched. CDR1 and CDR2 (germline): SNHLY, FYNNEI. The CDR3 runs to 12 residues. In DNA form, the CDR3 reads TGTGCCAGCAGGAGACAGGGGCCTGAAGCTTTCTTT. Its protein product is CASRRQGPEAFF. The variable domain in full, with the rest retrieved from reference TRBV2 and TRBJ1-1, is EPEVTQTPSHQVTQMGQEVILRCVPISNHLYFYWYRQILGQKVEFLVSFYNNEISEKSEIFDDQFSVERPDGSNFTLKIRSTKLEDSAMYFCASRRQGPEAFFGQGTRLTVV.

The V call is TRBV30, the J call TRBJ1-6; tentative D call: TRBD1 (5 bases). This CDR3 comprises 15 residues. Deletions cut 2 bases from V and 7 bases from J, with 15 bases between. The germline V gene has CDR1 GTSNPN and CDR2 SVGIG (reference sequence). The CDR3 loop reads CAWSSSSAGNSPLHF. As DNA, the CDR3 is TGTGCCTGGAGTTCCTCATCGGCAGGGAATTCACCCCTCCACTTT. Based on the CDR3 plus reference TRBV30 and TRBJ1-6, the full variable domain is SQTIHQWPATLVQPVGSPLSLECTVEGTSNPNLYWYRQAAGRGLQLLFYSVGIGQISSEVPQNLSASRPQDRQFILSSKKLLLSDSGFYLCAWSSSSAGNSPLHFGNGTRLTVT.

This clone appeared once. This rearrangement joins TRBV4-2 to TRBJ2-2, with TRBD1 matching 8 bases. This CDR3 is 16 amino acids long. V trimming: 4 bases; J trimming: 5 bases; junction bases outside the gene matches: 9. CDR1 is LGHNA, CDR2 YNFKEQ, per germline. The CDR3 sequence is CASSPAGTGYTGELFF. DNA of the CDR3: TGTGCCAGCAGCCCTGCCGGGACAGGATATACCGGGGAGCTGTTTTTT.

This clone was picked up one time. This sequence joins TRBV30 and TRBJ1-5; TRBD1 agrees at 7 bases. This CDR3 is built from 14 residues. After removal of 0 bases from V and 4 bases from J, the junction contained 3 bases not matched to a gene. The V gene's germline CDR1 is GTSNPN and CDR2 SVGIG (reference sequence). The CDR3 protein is CAWSVTTGNQPQHF. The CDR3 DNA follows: TGTGCCTGGAGTGTAACGACAGGGAATCAGCCCCAGCATTTT.

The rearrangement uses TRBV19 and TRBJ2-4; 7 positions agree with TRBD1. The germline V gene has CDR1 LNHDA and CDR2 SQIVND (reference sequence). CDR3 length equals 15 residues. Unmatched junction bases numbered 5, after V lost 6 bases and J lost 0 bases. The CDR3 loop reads CASSDRALAKNIQYF. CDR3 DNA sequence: TGTGCCAGTAGCGACAGGGCACTAGCCAAAAACATTCAGTACTTC.

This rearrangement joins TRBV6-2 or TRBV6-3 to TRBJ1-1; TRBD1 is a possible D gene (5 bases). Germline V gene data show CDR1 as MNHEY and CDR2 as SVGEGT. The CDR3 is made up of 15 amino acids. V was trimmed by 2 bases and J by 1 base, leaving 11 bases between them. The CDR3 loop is CASSYVQGSNTEAFF. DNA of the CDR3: TGTGCCAGCAGTTACGTCCAGGGTTCGAACACTGAAGCTTTCTTT.